This T cell receptor (beta chain) was sequenced in a study of cytomegalovirus exposure and HLA in healthy donors. Only one count was recorded for this clone. Repertoires were generated with immunoSEQ multiplex PCR, while TCRdb's copy carries only in-frame clones and drops some. The data show some 80,000 clones, with 90% to 95% seen just once and 0.69% held by the top ten. There are 14 residues in the CDR3. The V and J ends lost 4 bases and 0 bases, in that order; junction bases with no gene match: 6. The V gene's germline CDR1 is SQVTM and CDR2 ANQGSEA. The source material was PBMCs. This chain connects TRBV29-1 to TRBJ2-7, with 7 positions matching TRBD1. This receptor was taken from a woman younger than 30 in good health and CMV-seronegative. Written as DNA, the CDR3 is TGCAGCGTTGGTCCGGGACAGAGCTCCTACGAGCAGTACTTC. It translates to CSVGPGQSSYEQYF.